This TCR beta chain was captured in a study of cytomegalovirus exposure and HLA in healthy donors. General study findings and limits: Some public TCRs appeared in many individuals, while most sequences were rare. Reports showed the classifier diagnosing cytomegalovirus status with high specificity and sensitivity.

From germline, CDR1 is SGDLS and CDR2 YYNGEE. This CDR3 is built from 16 residues. Losses at the gene ends were 0 bases for V and 0 bases for J; bases not matched to a gene: 1. Concerning this clone: What it binds is not known.

Profiled with immunoSEQ multiplex PCR; TCRdb holds only in-frame clones, not every one. The table includes some 64,000 clones, around 97% detected once. The origin of this receptor is a woman under 30 in good health and CMV-seropositive. V gene TRBV9 combines with J gene TRBJ2-3; TRBD2 agrees at 10 bases. Sequencing input: PBMCs. DNA for the CDR3: TGTGCCAGCAGCGTAGAAGCGGGAGGGAGCACAGATACGCAGTATTTT. It specifies CASSVEAGGSTDTQYF.